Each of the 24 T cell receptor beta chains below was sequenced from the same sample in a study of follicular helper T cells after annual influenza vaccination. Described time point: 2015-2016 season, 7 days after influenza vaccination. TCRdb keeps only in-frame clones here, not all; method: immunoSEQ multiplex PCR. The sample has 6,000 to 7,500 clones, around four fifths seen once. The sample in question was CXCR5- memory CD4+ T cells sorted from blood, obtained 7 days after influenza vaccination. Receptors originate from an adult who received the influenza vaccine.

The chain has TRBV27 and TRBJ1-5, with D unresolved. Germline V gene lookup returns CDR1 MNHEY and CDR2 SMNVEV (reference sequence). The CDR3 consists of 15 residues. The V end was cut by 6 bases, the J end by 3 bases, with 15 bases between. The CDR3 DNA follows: TGTGCCAGCAGATCTGAGGTATCTGACAATCAGCCCCAGCATTTT. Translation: CASRSEVSDNQPQHF.

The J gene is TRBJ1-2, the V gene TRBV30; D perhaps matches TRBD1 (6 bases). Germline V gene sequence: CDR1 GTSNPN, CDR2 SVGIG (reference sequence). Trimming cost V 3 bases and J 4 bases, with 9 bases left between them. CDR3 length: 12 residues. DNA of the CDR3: TGTGCCTGGAGCAGGGGCGGCTATGGCTACACCTTC. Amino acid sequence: CAWSRGGYGYTF.

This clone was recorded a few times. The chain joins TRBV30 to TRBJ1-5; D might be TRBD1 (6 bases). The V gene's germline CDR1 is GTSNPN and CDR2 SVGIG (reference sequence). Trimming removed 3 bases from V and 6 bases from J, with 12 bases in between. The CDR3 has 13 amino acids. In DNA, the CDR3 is TGTGCCTGGAGCGGGGGGCGCGGTCAGCCCCAGCATTTT. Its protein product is CAWSGGRGQPQHF.

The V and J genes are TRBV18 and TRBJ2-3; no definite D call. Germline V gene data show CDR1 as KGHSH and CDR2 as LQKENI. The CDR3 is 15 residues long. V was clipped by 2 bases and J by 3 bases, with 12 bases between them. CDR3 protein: CASSPISPITDTQYF. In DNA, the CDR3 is TGTGCCAGCTCACCAATTAGCCCCATAACAGATACGCAGTATTTT.

The CDR3, as DNA: TGTGCCACCAGCAGAGATCAGGTCACAGGGGATCAGTACTTC. The encoded protein is CATSRDQVTGDQYF. The gene calls are TRBV15 and TRBJ2-7; TRBD1 agrees at 7 bases. The junction had 9 bases not matched to a gene; V was cut back by 0 bases and J by 10 bases. CDR3 size: 14 residues. Germline V gene sequence: CDR1 LNHNV, CDR2 YYDKDF (reference sequence).

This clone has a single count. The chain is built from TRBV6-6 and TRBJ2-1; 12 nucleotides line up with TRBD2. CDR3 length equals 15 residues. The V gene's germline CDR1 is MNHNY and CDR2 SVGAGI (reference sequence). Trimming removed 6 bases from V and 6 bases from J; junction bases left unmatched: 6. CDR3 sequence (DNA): TGTGCCAGCAGACCCGGACTAGCGGGATCCAATGAGCAGTTCTTC. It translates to CASRPGLAGSNEQFF.

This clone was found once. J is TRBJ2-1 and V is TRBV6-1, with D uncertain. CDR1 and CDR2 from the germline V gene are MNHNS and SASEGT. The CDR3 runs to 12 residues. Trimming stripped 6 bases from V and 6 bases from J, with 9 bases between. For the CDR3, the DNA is TGTGCCAGCAGCTGGGAACGCAATGAGCAGTTCTTC. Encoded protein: CASSWERNEQFF.

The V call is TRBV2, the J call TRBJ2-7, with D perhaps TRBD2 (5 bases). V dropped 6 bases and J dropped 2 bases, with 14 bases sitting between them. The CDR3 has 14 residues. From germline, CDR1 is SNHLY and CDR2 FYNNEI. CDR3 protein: CASRLREGPYEQYF. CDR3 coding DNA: TGTGCCAGCAGGCTCCGGGAAGGCCCCTACGAGCAGTACTTC.

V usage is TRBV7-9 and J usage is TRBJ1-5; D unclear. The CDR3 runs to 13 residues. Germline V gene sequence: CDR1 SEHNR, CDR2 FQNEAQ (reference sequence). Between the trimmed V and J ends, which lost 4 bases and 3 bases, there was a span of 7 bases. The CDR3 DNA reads TGTGCCAGCAGCTACGGGAACAATCAGCCCCAGCATTTT. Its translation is CASSYGNNQPQHF. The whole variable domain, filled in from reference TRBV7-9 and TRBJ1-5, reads DTGVSQNPRHKITKRGQNVTFRCDPISEHNRLYWYRQTLGQGPEFLTYFQNEAQLEKSRLLSDRFSAERPKGSFSTLEIQRTEQGDSAMYLCASSYGNNQPQHFGDGTRLSIL.

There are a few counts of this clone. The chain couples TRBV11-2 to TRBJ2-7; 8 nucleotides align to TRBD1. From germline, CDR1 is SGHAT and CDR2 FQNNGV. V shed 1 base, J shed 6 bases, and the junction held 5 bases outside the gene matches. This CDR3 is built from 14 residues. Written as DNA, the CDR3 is TGTGCCAGCAGCTTAGTTACAGGGGGATTCGAGCAGTACTTC. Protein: CASSLVTGGFEQYF.

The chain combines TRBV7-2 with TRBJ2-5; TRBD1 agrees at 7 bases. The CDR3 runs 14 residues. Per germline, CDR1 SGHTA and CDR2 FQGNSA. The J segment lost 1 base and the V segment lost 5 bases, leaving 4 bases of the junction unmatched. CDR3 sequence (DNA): TGTGCCAGCAGCACAAACAGGGGCCAAGAGACCCAGTACTTC. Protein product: CASSTNRGQETQYF.

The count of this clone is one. The CDR3 sequence: CATKGRTAQETQYF. The DNA of the CDR3 is TGTGCCACCAAGGGCCGGACAGCTCAAGAGACCCAGTACTTC. The V gene is TRBV28, the J gene TRBJ2-5; D is possibly TRBD1 (6 bases). This CDR3 is 14 amino acids long. Per germline, CDR1 MDHEN and CDR2 SYDVKM. Between the trimmed V and J ends, which lost 10 bases and 2 bases, there was a span of 17 bases.

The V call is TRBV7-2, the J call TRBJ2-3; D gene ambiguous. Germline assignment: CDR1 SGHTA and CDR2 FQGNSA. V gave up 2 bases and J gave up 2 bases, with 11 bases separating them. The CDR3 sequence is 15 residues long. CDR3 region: CASSLLGWITDTQYF. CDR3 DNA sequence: TGTGCCAGCAGCTTACTCGGCTGGATCACAGATACGCAGTATTTT.

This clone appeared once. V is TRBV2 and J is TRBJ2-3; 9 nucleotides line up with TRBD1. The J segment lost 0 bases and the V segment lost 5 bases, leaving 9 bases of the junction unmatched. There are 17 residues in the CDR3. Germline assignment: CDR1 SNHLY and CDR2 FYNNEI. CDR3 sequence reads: CASSPNPGTGSTDTQYF. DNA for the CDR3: TGTGCCAGCAGTCCTAATCCTGGGACAGGGAGCACAGATACGCAGTATTTT.

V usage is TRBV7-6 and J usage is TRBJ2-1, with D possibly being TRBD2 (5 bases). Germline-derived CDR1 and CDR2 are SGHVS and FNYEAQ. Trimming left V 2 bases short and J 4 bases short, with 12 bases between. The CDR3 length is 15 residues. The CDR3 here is CASSLKRGTYNEQFF. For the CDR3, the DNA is TGTGCCAGCAGCTTAAAACGGGGAACATACAATGAGCAGTTCTTC.

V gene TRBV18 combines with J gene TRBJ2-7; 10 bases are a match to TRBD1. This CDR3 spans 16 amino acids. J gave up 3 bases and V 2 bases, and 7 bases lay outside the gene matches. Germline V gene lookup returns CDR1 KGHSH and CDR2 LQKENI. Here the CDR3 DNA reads TGTGCCAGCTCACCAAGGGCCGGGACAGGGGTCTACGAGCAGTACTTC. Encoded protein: CASSPRAGTGVYEQYF.

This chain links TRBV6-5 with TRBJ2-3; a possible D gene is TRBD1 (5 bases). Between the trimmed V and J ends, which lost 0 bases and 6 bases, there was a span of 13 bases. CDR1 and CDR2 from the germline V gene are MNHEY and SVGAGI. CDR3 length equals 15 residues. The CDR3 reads CASSYSAGKGDTQYF. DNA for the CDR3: TGTGCCAGCAGTTACTCGGCAGGGAAAGGGGATACGCAGTATTTT.

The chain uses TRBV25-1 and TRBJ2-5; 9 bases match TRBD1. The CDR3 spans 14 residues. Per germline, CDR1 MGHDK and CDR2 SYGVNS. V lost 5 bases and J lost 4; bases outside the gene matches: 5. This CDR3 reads CASSSDRGLETQYF. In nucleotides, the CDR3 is TGTGCCAGCAGTTCGGACAGGGGCCTAGAGACCCAGTACTTC.

CDR3 loop: CASSSTGDGNQPQHF. CDR3 DNA: TGTGCCAGCAGCTCGACAGGCGACGGCAATCAGCCCCAGCATTTT. This sequence joins TRBV7-9 and TRBJ1-5; D is possibly TRBD1 (6 bases). Germline-derived CDR1 and CDR2 are SEHNR and FQNEAQ (reference sequence). The CDR3 extends over 15 amino acids. Trimming took off 4 bases at V and 2 bases at J, with 12 bases between the two ends.

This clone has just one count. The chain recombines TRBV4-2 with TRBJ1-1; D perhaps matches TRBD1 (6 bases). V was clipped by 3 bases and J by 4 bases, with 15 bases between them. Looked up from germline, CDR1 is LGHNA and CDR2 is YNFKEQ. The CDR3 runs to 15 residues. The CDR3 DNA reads TGTGCCAGCAGCCAGGGCGTGGGGGCGGGCACTGAAGCTTTCTTT. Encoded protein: CASSQGVGAGTEAFF.

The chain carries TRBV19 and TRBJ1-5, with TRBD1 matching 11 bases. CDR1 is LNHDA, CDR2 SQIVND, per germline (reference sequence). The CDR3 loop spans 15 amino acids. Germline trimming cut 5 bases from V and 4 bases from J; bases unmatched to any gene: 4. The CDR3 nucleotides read TGTGCCAGTAGTCCCGGGACAGGGGGGAATCAGCCCCAGCATTTT. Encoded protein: CASSPGTGGNQPQHF.

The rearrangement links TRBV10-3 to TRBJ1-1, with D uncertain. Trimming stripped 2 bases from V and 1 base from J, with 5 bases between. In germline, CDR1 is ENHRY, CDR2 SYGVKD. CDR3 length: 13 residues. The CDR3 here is CAISESPNTEAFF. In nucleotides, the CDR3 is TGTGCCATCAGTGAGAGCCCGAACACTGAAGCTTTCTTT.

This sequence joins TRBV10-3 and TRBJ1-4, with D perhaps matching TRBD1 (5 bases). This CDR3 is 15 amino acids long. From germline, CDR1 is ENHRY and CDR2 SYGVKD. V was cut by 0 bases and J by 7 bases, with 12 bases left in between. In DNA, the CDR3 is TGTGCCATCAGTGAGTCGAGGGGACCCGGTGAAAAACTGTTTTTT. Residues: CAISESRGPGEKLFF.

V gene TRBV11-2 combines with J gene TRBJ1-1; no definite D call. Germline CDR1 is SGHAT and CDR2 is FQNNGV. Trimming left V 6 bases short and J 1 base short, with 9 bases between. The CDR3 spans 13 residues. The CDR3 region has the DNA TGTGCCAGCAGTCCTCGACAGAACACTGAAGCTTTCTTT. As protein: CASSPRQNTEAFF.